This note documents a single TCR beta chain sequence. The sample originates from a study of memory CD4+ T cells and cytomegalovirus serostatus. The sort gate was single viable CD3+CD4+CD8-CD45RO+ cells for memory CD4+ T cells. Profiled with immunoSEQ multiplex PCR; TCRdb holds only in-frame clones, not every one. The table has 70,000 to 90,000 clones, around 82% seen once. Sequencing was performed on memory CD4+ T cells from blood. The origin of this receptor is an adult in good health and CMV-seropositive.

DNA of the CDR3: TGTGCCAGCAGCTCTAACTACGAGCAGTACGTC. Protein sequence: CASSSNYEQYV. V usage is TRBV11-3 and J usage is TRBJ2-7; D gene ambiguous. V was clipped by 4 bases and J by 3 bases, with 4 bases between them. CDR1 is SGHNT, CDR2 YENEEA, per germline. This CDR3 is built from 11 residues.